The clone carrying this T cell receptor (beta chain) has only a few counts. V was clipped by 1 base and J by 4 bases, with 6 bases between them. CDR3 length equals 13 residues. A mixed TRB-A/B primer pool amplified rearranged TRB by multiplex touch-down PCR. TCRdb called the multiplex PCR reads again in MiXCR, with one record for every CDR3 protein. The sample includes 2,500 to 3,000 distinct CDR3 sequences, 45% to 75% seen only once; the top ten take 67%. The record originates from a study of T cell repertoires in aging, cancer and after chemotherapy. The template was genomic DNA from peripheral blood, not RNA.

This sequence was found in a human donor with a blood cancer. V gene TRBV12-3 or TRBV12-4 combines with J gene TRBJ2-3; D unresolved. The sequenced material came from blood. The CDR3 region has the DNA TGTGCCAGCAGTTTAGGATGGTCAGATACGCAGTATTTT. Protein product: CASSLGWSDTQYF.